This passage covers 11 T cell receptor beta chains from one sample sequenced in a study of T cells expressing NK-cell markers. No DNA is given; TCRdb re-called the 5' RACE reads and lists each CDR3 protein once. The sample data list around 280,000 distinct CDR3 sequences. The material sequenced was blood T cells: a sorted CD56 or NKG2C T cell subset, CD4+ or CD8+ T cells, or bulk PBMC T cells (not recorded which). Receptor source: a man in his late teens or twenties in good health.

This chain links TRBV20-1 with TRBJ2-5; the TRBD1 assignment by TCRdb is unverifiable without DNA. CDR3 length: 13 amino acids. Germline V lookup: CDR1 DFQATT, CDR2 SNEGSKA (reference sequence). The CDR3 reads CSAATGIEETQYF.

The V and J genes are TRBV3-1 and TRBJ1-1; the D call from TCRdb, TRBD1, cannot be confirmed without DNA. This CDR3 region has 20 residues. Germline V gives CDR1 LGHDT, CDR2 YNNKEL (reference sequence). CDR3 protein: CASSPLPTSGQGAGDTEAFF.

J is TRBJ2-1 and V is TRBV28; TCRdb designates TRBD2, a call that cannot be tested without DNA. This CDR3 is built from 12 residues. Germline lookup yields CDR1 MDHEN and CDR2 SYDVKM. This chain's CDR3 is CASGRREGEQFF.

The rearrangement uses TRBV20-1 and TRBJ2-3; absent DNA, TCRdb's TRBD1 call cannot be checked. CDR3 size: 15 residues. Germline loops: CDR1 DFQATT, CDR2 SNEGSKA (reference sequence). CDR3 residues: CSALSGRGVTDTQYF.

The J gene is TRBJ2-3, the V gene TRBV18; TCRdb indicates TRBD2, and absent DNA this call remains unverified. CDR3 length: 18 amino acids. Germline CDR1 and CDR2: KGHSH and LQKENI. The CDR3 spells CASSPLVGSGSIPDTQYF.

CDR3 amino acids: CASSRAPTTTNEQFF. The gene calls are TRBV12-3 or TRBV12-4 and TRBJ2-1; TCRdb designates TRBD1, a call that cannot be tested without DNA. CDR3 length: 15 residues.

This CDR3 reads CSVVNRGPEDTQYF. The genes are TRBV29-1 and TRBJ2-3; TCRdb designates TRBD1, a call that cannot be tested without DNA. Germline CDR1 reads SQVTM; CDR2 reads ANQGSEA. CDR3 length equals 14 residues.

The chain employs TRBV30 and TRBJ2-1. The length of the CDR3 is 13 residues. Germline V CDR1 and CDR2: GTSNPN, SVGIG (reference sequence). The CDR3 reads CAWSVLPQREQFF.

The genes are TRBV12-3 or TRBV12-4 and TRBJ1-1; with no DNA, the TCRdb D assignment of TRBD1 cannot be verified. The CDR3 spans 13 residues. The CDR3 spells CASGEGGAGEAFF.

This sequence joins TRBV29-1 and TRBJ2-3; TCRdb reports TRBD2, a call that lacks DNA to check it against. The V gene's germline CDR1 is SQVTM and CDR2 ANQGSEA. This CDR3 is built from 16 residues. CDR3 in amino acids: CSVWGVSGRDTDTQYF.

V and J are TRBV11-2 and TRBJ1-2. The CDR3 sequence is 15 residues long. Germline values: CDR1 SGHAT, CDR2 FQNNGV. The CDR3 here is CASSLDRLGASGYTF.